The text below deals with one T cell receptor (beta chain). Its antigen is still unknown. No per-base quality is available; no much larger clone lies one base away. TCRbeta CDR3 regions were amplified from genomic DNA by means of the immunoSEQ Assay, a bias-controlled multiplex PCR. The authors processed their data as follows. Within the assay, amplification of reference gene primers was used to estimate how many nucleated cells each sample contained. To quantify the absolute abundance of each unique TCRbeta CDR3 rearrangement, sequence reads were collapsed and filtered. For each sample, productive Simpson clonality was calculated as the square root of Simpson's diversity index across productive rearrangements. TCRdb carries this immuneACCESS record with in-frame sequences only. Its versions omit some clonotypes, under half of them owing to an unresolved V gene in the studies checked, with the rest unexplained. That table furnishes V, J and clone size, whereas the DNA furnished D and trimming. The sample includes about 200,000 clones, with 88% observed a single time. Clones ranked in the top ten supply 1.5% to 2% of the sample.

This sample was taken from a study of blood T cell repertoires in COVID-19 (dated by TCRdb to 2020 to 2022). About the study as a whole: The collaborator samples originated in the United States, Italy and Spain and spanned the acute and convalescent phases of COVID-19. Sample metadata almost always included a de-identified subject ID, COVID-19 status, age in years and sex. Samples were obtained from the ongoing ImmuneRACE study (first 160 participants) and from some 1,200 subjects provided by 6 global collaborators. The repertoires were released in a freely available public database intended as a resource for research on the immune response to SARS-CoV-2. Where available, HLA class I and class II types were taken from metadata supplied by the sample provider and were not determined by assay-based typing. The prospective study material was composed of cDNA or gDNA derived from T cells, B-cell-depleted T cells, or PBMCs. Deeply sampled blood TCRbeta repertoires from subjects exposed to, actively infected with, or recovered from COVID-19 were included in the dataset. On the study overall, not on this receptor specifically: The quantity of clinical and demographic metadata differed by source and by participant and was supplied without curation.

Each collaborating institution followed its own protocols to collect whole blood in K2EDTA tubes. For TCRbeta analysis, collaborators shipped samples in one of three forms: frozen whole blood, isolated PBMCs, or DNA extracted from either of those sample types. Sequencing used peripheral blood. The receptor was isolated from a man younger than 35 with active or convalescent COVID-19.

This receptor carries the CDR3 CASSGGQGADTQYF. The nucleotide sequence reads TGTGCCAGCAGCGGGGGACAGGGTGCAGATACGCAGTATTTT. The chain joins TRBV5-8 to TRBJ2-3, with 9 bases matching TRBD1. The germline V gene supplies CDR1 SGHTS and CDR2 YDEGEE. Here V drops 4 bases and J drops 4 bases, and the junction holds 4 bases not matched to any gene. The CDR3 starts with the cysteine, ends with the phenylalanine, and has 14 residues. Just CDR3 DNA is preserved here, 42 bases in frame from base 1.